The rows below give T cell receptor beta chains drawn from one sample of a study of beta chain features in type 1 diabetes. TCRdb's copy holds only in-frame clones and misses some; the assay was immunoSEQ multiplex PCR. Of fewer than 200,000 clones listed, approximately 13% are singletons. Source material: central memory CD4+ T cells from blood. The receptors shown here come from a woman aged 18-30 years in good health. CDR3s include the opening cysteine and the closing phenylalanine or tryptophan. The D gene is left open where the match is weak. A clone size is listed for some rows: how often the clone was seen (once, few, many), or a class if it is expanded.

TRBJ2-1	TRBV18	-	-	CASSPIRPEQFF	TGTGCCAGCTCACCAATCAGGCCTGAGCAGTTCTTC
TRBJ2-7	TRBV27	TRBD1	few	CASSLGPGQTYEQYF	TGTGCCAGCAGTTTAGGGCCGGGACAGACCTACGAGCAGTACTTC
TRBJ2-7	TRBV6-1	-	-	CASTSGGGSHEQYF	TGTGCCAGCACCTCGGGGGGCGGGAGCCACGAGCAGTACTTC
TRBJ2-4	TRBV18	-	many	CASSPLGADKNIQYF	TGTGCCAGCTCACCCCTGGGGGCCGACAAAAACATTCAGTACTTC
TRBJ1-1	TRBV15	TRBD1	many	CATSSVPGQGLETEAFF	TGTGCCACCAGCAGCGTCCCGGGACAGGGGTTGGAAACTGAAGCTTTCTTT
TRBJ2-1	TRBV29-1	TRBD1	-	CSVDSGTGEFGEQFF	TGCAGCGTCGACTCCGGGACAGGGGAGTTCGGTGAGCAGTTCTTC
TRBJ2-5	TRBV10-3	TRBD1	-	CAISVGQGVETQYF	TGTGCCATCAGTGTGGGACAGGGGGTCGAGACCCAGTACTTC
TRBJ2-5	TRBV28	TRBD2	few	CASSRTSGGQTQYF	TGTGCCAGCAGTCGGACTAGCGGGGGACAGACCCAGTACTTC
TRBJ1-1	TRBV4-1	TRBD1	-	CASSQEWQGATEAFF	TGCGCCAGCAGCCAAGAATGGCAGGGGGCTACTGAAGCTTTCTTT
TRBJ2-5	TRBV5-4	-	few	CASSWAGARETQYF	TGTGCCAGCAGCTGGGCAGGGGCGAGGGAGACCCAGTACTTC
TRBJ2-3	TRBV29-1	TRBD1	-	CSVPGTGGIYDTQYF	TGCAGCGTTCCGGGGACAGGGGGTATATATGATACGCAGTATTTT
TRBJ2-3	TRBV5-1	TRBD2	few	CASSLASGGITDTQYF	TGCGCCAGCAGCTTGGCGTCGGGAGGGATTACAGATACGCAGTATTTT
TRBJ2-3	TRBV18	TRBD2	few	CASSPQRSGRDSDTQYF	TGTGCCAGCTCACCACAGAGGAGCGGGAGGGATTCGGATACGCAGTATTTT
TRBJ2-2	TRBV6-6	TRBD1	-	CASSHRQGANTGELFF	TGTGCCAGCAGCCACAGACAGGGGGCGAACACCGGGGAGCTGTTTTTT
TRBJ2-6	TRBV11-2	-	few	CASSFVEVGANVLTF	TGTGCCAGCAGCTTTGTGGAGGTTGGGGCCAACGTCCTGACTTTC
TRBJ1-2	TRBV7-2	-	-	CASSRTSGRDYGYTF	TGTGCCAGCAGCCGCACCTCAGGGAGGGACTATGGCTACACCTTC
TRBJ2-1	TRBV7-9	TRBD2	-	CASSMREGRLDNEQFF	TGTGCCAGCAGCATGAGGGAGGGCCGCCTTGACAATGAGCAGTTCTTC
TRBJ1-5	TRBV19	TRBD1	few	CASRQGINQPQHF	TGTGCCAGTAGACAGGGGATCAATCAGCCCCAGCATTTT
TRBJ2-3	TRBV6-6	-	few	CASSYLAEGTDTQYF	TGTGCCAGCAGTTACCTGGCGGAGGGCACAGATACGCAGTATTTT
TRBJ2-5	TRBV15	-	-	CATSRTRAGQETQYF	TGTGCCACCAGCAGAACCCGAGCGGGCCAAGAGACCCAGTACTTC
TRBJ2-7	TRBV11-2	-	few	CASSFRRVDEQYF	TGTGCCAGCAGCTTTCGCAGGGTAGACGAGCAGTACTTC
TRBJ2-5	TRBV7-2	-	-	CASSLGRAWETQYF	TGTGCCAGCAGCTTAGGCAGGGCCTGGGAGACCCAGTACTTC
TRBJ2-3	TRBV7-9	TRBD1	-	CASTGSTGAGTDTQYF	TGTGCCAGCACCGGTTCGACAGGGGCGGGCACAGATACGCAGTATTTT
TRBJ2-3	TRBV4-2	-	many	CASSQDVVAQYF	TGTGCCAGCAGCCAAGATGTGGTAGCGCAGTATTTT
TRBJ2-7	TRBV18	TRBD1	-	CASSRDRYEQYF	TGTGCCAGCTCGCGGGACAGGTACGAGCAGTACTTC
TRBJ2-2	TRBV30	-	-	CAWSPLRTGELFF	TGTGCCTGGAGTCCCCTCCGGACCGGGGAGCTGTTTTTT
TRBJ2-1	TRBV5-1	TRBD2	few	CASSLEGLAERNEQFF	TGCGCCAGCAGCTTGGAAGGACTAGCGGAGCGGAATGAGCAGTTCTTC
TRBJ1-2	TRBV5-6	TRBD1	-	CASSPGQGEIVGGYTF	TGTGCCAGCAGCCCCGGACAGGGGGAAATTGTGGGTGGCTACACCTTC
TRBJ2-1	TRBV7-2	-	many	CASSAAEPSQFF	TGTGCCAGCAGCGCCGCGGAGCCCTCGCAGTTCTTC
TRBJ2-5	TRBV5-4	-	-	CASSSWREVETQYF	TGTGCCAGCAGCAGTTGGAGGGAGGTGGAGACCCAGTACTTC
TRBJ1-5	TRBV7-9	-	few	CASSLAGGNQPQHF	TGTGCCAGCAGCTTAGCAGGGGGCAATCAGCCCCAGCATTTT
TRBJ2-3	TRBV28	TRBD2	-	CASSQYPGLAEDTQYF	TGTGCCAGCAGTCAATACCCGGGACTAGCGGAAGATACGCAGTATTTT
TRBJ2-7	TRBV7-2	-	-	CASSLGSADSYEQYF	TGTGCCAGCAGCTTAGGATCTGCGGACTCCTACGAGCAGTACTTC
TRBJ2-1	TRBV2	-	-	CASSRGWSEQFF	TGTGCCAGCAGTCGGGGGTGGAGTGAGCAGTTCTTC
TRBJ2-1	TRBV30	TRBD2	-	CALRLAGEVEQFF	TGTGCCTTGAGGTTAGCGGGAGAGGTTGAGCAGTTCTTC
TRBJ2-7	TRBV6-5	TRBD1	few	CASSLGTGTYEQYF	TGTGCCAGCAGTTTAGGGACAGGGACCTACGAGCAGTACTTC
TRBJ2-7	TRBV18	-	few	CASSVTVVDEQYF	TGTGCCAGCTCAGTGACAGTAGTAGACGAGCAGTACTTC
TRBJ2-2	TRBV2	TRBD2	few	CASSGGGRALDTGELFF	TGTGCCAGCAGTGGTGGCGGGAGGGCTCTCGACACCGGGGAGCTGTTTTTT
TRBJ1-5	TRBV6-5	TRBD1	-	CASQDRGYQPQHF	TGTGCCAGTCAGGACAGGGGTTATCAGCCCCAGCATTTT
TRBJ2-7	TRBV5-4	-	few	CASSFRGEQYF	TGTGCCAGCAGCTTTCGCGGCGAGCAGTACTTC
TRBJ2-7	TRBV28	-	-	CASSPRGGSSYEQYF	TGTGCCAGCAGCCCTAGGGGGGGGAGCTCCTACGAGCAGTACTTC